The clone carrying this T cell receptor beta chain was found a few times. Its antigen is still unknown. The data are from a study of T cell repertoires in cytomegalovirus infection. The CDR3 loop spans 15 amino acids. The J segment lost 2 bases and the V segment lost 0 bases, leaving 0 bases of the junction unmatched. Germline loops: CDR1 MNHEY, CDR2 SVGAGI. TCRdb ran MiXCR on the reads and lists one entry per CDR3 protein. The table lists approximately 100,000 distinct CDR3 sequences, roughly 40% of them singletons. The rearrangement links TRBV6-5 to TRBJ2-1, with TRBD2 matching 8 bases. This TCR came from a human donor in good health (CMV status not recorded). Some clones in this sample may be carry-over from other donors' samples. Sequenced here: CD8+ T cells from cultured PBMCs, sampled from culture after CMV antigen stimulation. The CDR3 DNA reads TGTGCCAGCAGTTACTCCGGGGGGGCCTACAATGAGCAGTTCTTC. Its protein product is CASSYSGGAYNEQFF.